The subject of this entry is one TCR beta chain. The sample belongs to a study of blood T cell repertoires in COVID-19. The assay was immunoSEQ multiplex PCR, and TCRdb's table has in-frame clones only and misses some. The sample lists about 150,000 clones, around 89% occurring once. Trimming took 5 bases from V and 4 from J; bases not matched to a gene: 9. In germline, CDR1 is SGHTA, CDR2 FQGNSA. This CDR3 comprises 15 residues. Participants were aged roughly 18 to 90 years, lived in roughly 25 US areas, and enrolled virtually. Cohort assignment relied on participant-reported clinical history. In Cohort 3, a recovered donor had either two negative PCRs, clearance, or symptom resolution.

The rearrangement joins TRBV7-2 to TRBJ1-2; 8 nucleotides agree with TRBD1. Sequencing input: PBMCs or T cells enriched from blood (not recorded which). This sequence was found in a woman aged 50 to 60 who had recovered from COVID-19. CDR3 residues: CASSPSTGESYGYTF. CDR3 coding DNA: TGTGCCAGCAGCCCATCGACAGGGGAAAGCTATGGCTACACCTTC.